This entry is about one T cell receptor (beta chain). The antigen is unknown. Researchers made TCR cDNA using 5'RACE template switching, and this step added a universal primer site and UMIs. TCRdb analysed the 5' RACE reads with MiXCR anew, one entry per CDR3 protein. The sample consists of more than 300,000 distinct CDR3 sequences, about 10% of them appearing once. This sample stems from a study of T cells after yellow fever vaccination. Overall study findings and caveats: Reappearing after the booster were most of the clones from primary vaccination (less than 97% CD4, approximately 89% CD8). The appearance of a small share of clonotypes in both CD4 and CD8 compartments was observed. Abundant clonotypes from the bulk population could get into FACS-sorted repertoires as contaminants.

The CDR3 spans 14 residues. Germline V lookup: CDR1 SNHLY, CDR2 FYNNEI. V lost 1 base and J lost 7; bases outside the gene matches: 6. The sequenced sample was CD4+ T cells sorted from PBMCs, obtained 45 days after the yellow fever booster vaccination. This chain joins TRBV2 and TRBJ2-5; 7 bases align to TRBD2. The receptor was derived from a young man who received the YFV17D yellow fever vaccine. The CDR3 DNA follows: TGTGCCAGCAGTGAAGGACTGGGGGGGGTGACCCAGTACTTC. Translated, it gives CASSEGLGGVTQYF.